Detailed here is one TCR beta chain. In the source study's methods: Reference gene primer amplification in the assay estimated nucleated cell counts. Clones were sequenced by immunoSEQ multiplex PCR, and TCRdb holds only the in-frame ones, with some missing. From that table come the V and J calls and clone size; the DNA was used to work out D and trimming. The repertoire includes some 83,000 clones, about four fifths of them detected once, and 21% sits in the top ten. This entry is derived from a study of blood T cell repertoires in COVID-19. This sequence originates from a human donor in a cohort sampled during active COVID-19. The specimen was peripheral blood.

CDR3 loop: CASSLDGRAYQPQHF. The CDR3 nucleotides read TGTGCCAGCAGCTTGGACGGCAGGGCTTATCAGCCCCAGCATTTT. The V and J genes are TRBV5-5 and TRBJ1-5, with D perhaps matching TRBD1 (5 bases). Looked up from germline, CDR1 is SGHKS and CDR2 is YYEKEE (reference sequence). CDR3 length: 15 amino acids. Trimming cost V 0 bases and J 5 bases, with 12 bases left between them.